The rows below give T cell receptor beta chains drawn from one sample of a study of identical twins. TCRdb independently ran MiXCR on the 5' RACE reads; one entry per CDR3 protein. The sample contains about 1.7 million distinct CDR3 sequences, more than 30% of which appear only once. Specimen: cord blood. These receptors were obtained from a newborn girl in good health. Each CDR3 is given with its conserved first and last residue. The order of the fields is J gene, V gene, clone size, D gene, CDR3 protein, CDR3 DNA. A D gene is named only where the DNA matches it firmly. Size is omitted from some rows. Given values are once, few, many or a class for expanded clones.

TRBJ1-1 | TRBV7-9 | NA | NA | CASNLGGRNTEAFF | TGTGCCAGCAACCTAGGGGGAAGGAACACTGAAGCTTTCTTT
TRBJ1-5 | TRBV2 | many | NA | CASSDEFSNQPQHF | TGTGCCAGCAGTGACGAGTTTAGCAATCAGCCCCAGCATTTT
TRBJ2-3 | TRBV20-1 | NA | NA | CSARAKLDTQYF | TGCAGTGCTAGAGCAAAGCTAGACACGCAGTATTTT
TRBJ2-4 | TRBV2 | NA | NA | CASSPRPLEDIQYF | TGTGCCAGCAGTCCTAGACCCTTGGAGGACATTCAGTACTTC
TRBJ2-3 | TRBV7-9 | NA | NA | CASSSPRRDTQYF | TGTGCCAGCAGCTCCCCGCGTAGAGATACGCAGTATTTT
TRBJ2-2 | TRBV4-2 | NA | NA | CASSQDWEGELFF | TGTGCCAGCAGCCAAGATTGGGAGGGGGAGCTGTTTTTT
TRBJ2-3 | TRBV20-1 | once | TRBD2 | CSARSRETSGRSGGYF | TGCAGTGCTAGAAGTCGCGAGACTAGCGGGAGGAGTGGGGGGTATTTT
TRBJ1-2 | TRBV25-1 | NA | NA | CASSATLYNYGYTF | TGTGCCAGCAGCGCCACCCTATATAACTATGGCTACACCTTC
TRBJ2-1 | TRBV2 | few | NA | CASSGVNNEQFF | TGTGCCAGCAGTGGAGTCAACAATGAGCAGTTCTTC
TRBJ2-1 | TRBV12-3/TRBV12-4 | NA | NA | CASSTHPHRETQFF | TGTGCCAGCAGTACACACCCCCACCGGGAGACCCAGTTCTTC
TRBJ2-1 | TRBV20-1 | NA | NA | CSASDLRGAQFF | TGCAGTGCTAGCGACCTCCGCGGGGCGCAGTTCTTC
TRBJ2-7 | TRBV7-9 | NA | NA | CASSPLSSPYEQYF | TGTGCCAGCAGCCCCCTATCTAGTCCCTACGAGCAGTACTTC
TRBJ2-3 | TRBV10-3 | few | TRBD2 | CAITPGLAGSTDTQYF | TGTGCCATCACCCCTGGACTAGCGGGAAGCACAGATACGCAGTATTTT
TRBJ2-7 | TRBV20-1 | few | NA | CSATLDADEQYF | TGCAGTGCTACCTTGGACGCGGACGAGCAGTACTTC
TRBJ2-3 | TRBV5-1 | NA | TRBD2 | CASSKGLAGRTDTQYF | TGCGCCAGCAGCAAGGGACTAGCGGGCCGCACAGATACGCAGTATTTT
TRBJ2-3 | TRBV12-3/TRBV12-4 | few | NA | CASKRNGGGTDTQYF | TGTGCCAGCAAACGAAACGGGGGCGGGACAGATACGCAGTATTTT